Below, 17 T cell receptor beta chains from the same sample are listed, as sequenced in a study of cytomegalovirus exposure and HLA in healthy donors. This PCR relied on a set of 60 Vbeta primers and 13 Jbeta primers. Here immunoSEQ multiplex PCR was the method, and the copy in TCRdb shows in-frame clones only, minus some. The profile shows about 86,000 clones, 70% to 80% of them singletons. The sequenced material came from PBMCs. These receptor sequences come from a woman in her forties in good health and CMV-seropositive.

This chain connects TRBV7-3 to TRBJ2-5, with 12 bases matching TRBD2. Trimming removed 2 bases from V and 5 bases from J; junction bases left unmatched: 6. In germline, CDR1 is SGHTA, CDR2 FQGTGA. The CDR3 spans 16 residues. CDR3 loop: CASSLGLAGGLETQYF. CDR3 in DNA: TGTGCCAGCAGCTTAGGGCTAGCGGGGGGGCTGGAGACCCAGTACTTC. The entire variable domain, with the rest obtained from reference TRBV7-3 and TRBJ2-5, is as follows: GAGVSQTPSNKVTEKGKYVELRCDPISGHTALYWYRQSLGQGPEFLIYFQGTGAADDSGLPNDRFFAVRPEGSVSTLKIQRTERGDSAVYLCASSLGLAGGLETQYFGPGTRLLVL.

The J gene is TRBJ2-5, the V gene TRBV4-2; 9 bases map to TRBD2. The J call is doubtful: the DNA matches TRBJ2-7 better. Per germline, CDR1 LGHNA and CDR2 YNFKEQ. This CDR3 comprises 16 residues. The CDR3 loop is CASSQGSGGLRYEQYF. CDR3 coding DNA: TGTGCCAGCAGCCAGGGAAGCGGGGGGCTAAGGTACGAGCAGTACTTC.

The rearrangement joins TRBV4-3 to TRBJ1-1; a weak D match, TRBD1 (6 bases). Germline V lookup: CDR1 LGHNA, CDR2 YSLEER. Trimming removed 0 bases from V and 7 bases from J, with 18 bases in between. This CDR3 spans 16 amino acids. In DNA form, the CDR3 reads TGCGCCAGCAGCCAAGATCTGCGGAGTGAGGGGGTTGAAGCTTTCTTT. Protein: CASSQDLRSEGVEAFF.

This clone was recorded once. This rearrangement joins TRBV28 to TRBJ2-5, with 11 bases fitting TRBD2. This CDR3 comprises 15 residues. J gave up 4 bases and V 4 bases, and 5 bases lay outside the gene matches. Germline-derived CDR1 and CDR2 are MDHEN and SYDVKM. The CDR3 loop reads CASSSPLAGAETQYF. In DNA, the CDR3 is TGTGCCAGCAGTTCGCCACTAGCGGGAGCAGAGACCCAGTACTTC.

The chain employs TRBV6-1 and TRBJ2-7; possibly TRBD2 for D (6 bases). CDR1 MNHNS and CDR2 SASEGT come from the germline V gene. CDR3 length: 11 amino acids. V lost 3 bases and J lost 11, with 11 bases in between. CDR3 region: CASSESGGEYF. Written as DNA, the CDR3 is TGTGCCAGCAGTGAGAGCGGAGGGGAGTACTTC.

There are a few counts of this clone. J is TRBJ2-5 and V is TRBV9; TRBD1 is a possible D gene (6 bases). CDR1 and CDR2 from the germline V gene are SGDLS and YYNGEE. The length of the CDR3 is 18 residues. V was trimmed by 4 bases and J by 0 bases, leaving 22 bases between them. CDR3 DNA: TGTGCCAGCAGCCCCCACATGGCCCCAGGGGATTACCAAGAGACCCAGTACTTC. Protein product: CASSPHMAPGDYQETQYF.

This clone was observed a single time. The chain joins TRBV4-1 to TRBJ2-7; perhaps TRBD2 as D (7 bases). Germline assignment: CDR1 MGHRA and CDR2 YSYEKL. CDR3 size: 16 residues. The V and J ends lost 4 bases and 1 base respectively, with 17 bases between them. Here the CDR3 reads CASSPRGTSISYEQYF. The CDR3, as DNA: TGCGCCAGCAGCCCGCGGGGGACAAGTATTTCCTACGAGCAGTACTTC.

The chain employs TRBV19 and TRBJ2-2; no clear D. V lost 3 bases, J lost 3 bases, and 8 bases lay in between. The CDR3 is 14 amino acids. CDR1 LNHDA and CDR2 SQIVND come from the germline V gene (reference sequence). DNA for the CDR3: TGTGCCAGTAGTATTCTTGGAGACACCGGGGAGCTGTTTTTT. Its translation: CASSILGDTGELFF.

The DNA for the CDR3 is TGCAGCGTCGGACAGAACAATCAGCCCCAGCATTTT. Translated, it gives CSVGQNNQPQHF. The chain joins TRBV29-1 to TRBJ1-5, with D perhaps matching TRBD1 (6 bases). Between the trimmed V and J ends, which lost 6 bases and 3 bases, there was a span of 9 bases. The CDR3 runs to 12 residues. The germline V gene has CDR1 SQVTM and CDR2 ANQGSEA. The full variable domain, with the rest looked up from reference TRBV29-1 and TRBJ1-5, is SAVISQKPSRDICQRGTSLTIQCQVDSQVTMMFWYRQQPGQSLTLIATANQGSEATYESGFVIDKFPISRPNLTFSTLTVSNMSPEDSSIYLCSVGQNNQPQHFGDGTRLSIL.

V usage is TRBV9 and J usage is TRBJ2-1; D ambiguous. The ends were cut back, 6 bases at V and 10 bases at J, with 23 bases in the middle. CDR1 and CDR2 from the germline V gene are SGDLS and YYNGEE. The CDR3 extends over 15 amino acids. In DNA, the CDR3 is TGTGCCAGCACCAACGGCGCGACACAAGATTCCGAGCAGTTCTTC. Translation: CASTNGATQDSEQFF.

The chain recombines TRBV7-3 with TRBJ2-5, with TRBD1 as a possible D gene (6 bases). Germline assignment: CDR1 SGHTA and CDR2 FQGTGA. This CDR3 contains 14 residues. Trimming left V 5 bases short and J 3 bases short, with 13 bases between. In DNA form, the CDR3 reads TGTGCCAGCAGCCCGACCGGGACAAAAGAGACCCAGTACTTC. Residues: CASSPTGTKETQYF.

This chain joins TRBV4-2 and TRBJ2-2; TRBD2 agrees at 9 bases. Germline values: CDR1 LGHNA, CDR2 YNFKEQ. This CDR3 region has 19 residues. Germline trimming cut 1 base from V and 3 bases from J; bases unmatched to any gene: 12. This chain's CDR3 is CASSQVTSGVGWDTGELFF. The CDR3 DNA reads as TGTGCCAGCAGCCAAGTGACTAGCGGAGTGGGCTGGGACACCGGGGAGCTGTTTTTT.

Concerning this clone itself: The junction differs from germline at one of its ends, possibly a read error. V and J are TRBV6-5 and TRBJ1-1, with D possibly being TRBD1 (6 bases). Germline V gene sequence: CDR1 MNHEY, CDR2 SVGAGI. This CDR3 comprises 13 residues. CDR3 DNA: TGTGGCAGCAGCCAACAGGGTGCCACTGCAGCTTTCTTT. As protein: CGSSQQGATAAFF.

The chain links TRBV19 to TRBJ2-7; 8 bases agree with TRBD2. Trimming took 3 bases from V and 2 from J; bases not matched to a gene: 6. The CDR3 covers 15 residues. Germline V gives CDR1 LNHDA, CDR2 SQIVND (reference sequence). The CDR3 DNA follows: TGTGCCAGTAGTATCGGGGGGGAGGGCCCCTACGAGCAGTACTTC. Protein product: CASSIGGEGPYEQYF.

This clone has a single count. The gene calls are TRBV18 and TRBJ1-1, with TRBD1 as a possible D gene (5 bases). Germline V gene data show CDR1 as KGHSH and CDR2 as LQKENI. The CDR3 is made up of 16 amino acids. Trimming took off 8 bases at V and 1 base at J, with 20 bases between the two ends. For the CDR3, the DNA is TGTGCCAGCGCAACCACGGGGGGATTTGAGAACACTGAAGCTTTCTTT. Translating gives CASATTGGFENTEAFF.

The chain links TRBV6-5 to TRBJ2-7, with TRBD1 matching over 9 bases. V was clipped by 0 bases and J by 6 bases; unmatched bases: 6. The CDR3 loop spans 15 amino acids. The V gene's germline CDR1 is MNHEY and CDR2 SVGAGI. CDR3 region: CASSYSGTGSTEQYF. For the CDR3, the DNA is TGTGCCAGCAGTTACTCAGGGACAGGGTCGACCGAGCAGTACTTC.

The chain links TRBV7-2 to TRBJ2-1, with D unclear. This CDR3 is built from 12 residues. From germline, CDR1 is SGHTA and CDR2 FQGNSA. Trimming left V 3 bases short and J 10 bases short, with 10 bases between. In DNA, the CDR3 is TGTGCCAGCAGCTTGGCGGTTGGAGAGCAGTTCTTC. Amino acids: CASSLAVGEQFF.